This entry describes one T cell receptor beta chain. The data stem from a study of OX40 agonist ivuxolimab in advanced cancers. TCRdb's copy holds only in-frame clones and misses some; the assay was immunoSEQ multiplex PCR. The sample yields about 59,000 clones, 90% to 95% seen once. The CDR3 loop spans 16 amino acids. Trimming took off 5 bases at V and 0 bases at J, with 15 bases between the two ends. The germline CDR1 and CDR2 sequences are SGHNT and YENEEA. The sequenced sample was CD4+ or CD8+ T cells sorted from blood, obtained in a trial of the OX40 agonist ivuxolimab. The sequence derives from an adult with an advanced solid tumor such as melanoma, head and neck, liver or kidney cancer. The rearrangement joins TRBV11-3 to TRBJ2-3; D possibly corresponds to TRBD1 (5 bases). CDR3: CASSLRRWGSTDTQYF. The CDR3 DNA reads as TGTGCCAGCAGCCTCAGGCGATGGGGCAGCACAGATACGCAGTATTTT.